The rows below give T cell receptor beta chains drawn from one sample of a study of T cell repertoires in cytomegalovirus infection. The antigens for these receptors are not known. TCRdb fed the reads into MiXCR, producing one record per CDR3 protein. The table includes 900,000 to 950,000 distinct CDR3 sequences, around 32% detected once. The sequencing here drew on cultured CD8+ T cells from PBMCs, taken from culture after CMV antigen stimulation. The receptors stem from a human donor in good health (CMV status not recorded). Some clones in this sample may be carry-over from other donors' samples. The CDR3 runs from the conserved cysteine through the conserved F or W. Each record gives: V gene, D gene, clone size, J gene, CDR3 protein, CDR3 DNA. The D gene is left open where the match is weak. Clone size appears in some rows only: once, few, many, or a class for an expanded clone.

v_call: TRBV6-1
d_call: .
clone_size: .
j_call: TRBJ2-1
cdr3_aa: CVSRSVSGETRVNEQFF
cdr3_nt: TGTGTCAGCAGAAGTGTATCGGGCGAAACACGAGTCAATGAGCAGTTCTTC

v_call: TRBV7-2
d_call: TRBD2
clone_size: many
j_call: TRBJ2-3
cdr3_aa: CASSFRGGGTSGNTDTQYF
cdr3_nt: TGTGCCAGCAGCTTTAGAGGGGGGGGTACTAGCGGAAACACAGATACGCAGTATTTT

v_call: TRBV12-3/TRBV12-4
d_call: .
clone_size: .
j_call: TRBJ1-1
cdr3_aa: CAGSTKNTEAFF
cdr3_nt: TGTGCCGGCAGCACAAAGAACACTGAAGCTTTCTTT

v_call: TRBV24-1
d_call: TRBD1
clone_size: .
j_call: TRBJ2-1
cdr3_aa: CATSDPRTGRNEQFF
cdr3_nt: TGTGCCACCAGTGACCCCAGGACAGGGCGCAATGAGCAGTTCTTC

v_call: TRBV6-1
d_call: TRBD1
clone_size: few
j_call: TRBJ2-5
cdr3_aa: CASSETDRGWRETQYF
cdr3_nt: TGTGCCAGCAGCGAAACGGACAGGGGTTGGAGAGAGACCCAGTACTTC

v_call: TRBV19
d_call: .
clone_size: few
j_call: TRBJ1-5
cdr3_aa: CASSIRHFLTTEPQHF
cdr3_nt: TGTGCCAGTAGTATTAGGCACTTTCTCACGACGGAGCCCCAGCATTTT

v_call: TRBV19
d_call: TRBD1
clone_size: .
j_call: TRBJ1-1
cdr3_aa: CASQLTGGPTEAFF
cdr3_nt: TGTGCCAGTCAATTGACAGGGGGCCCGACTGAAGCTTTCTTT

v_call: TRBV7-9
d_call: .
clone_size: .
j_call: TRBJ1-5
cdr3_aa: CASNLGGLGQPQHF
cdr3_nt: TGTGCCAGCAACTTAGGGGGGTTAGGGCAGCCCCAGCATTTT

v_call: TRBV5-1
d_call: .
clone_size: .
j_call: TRBJ2-3
cdr3_aa: CASWSTDTQYF
cdr3_nt: TGCGCCAGTTGGAGCACAGATACGCAGTATTTT

v_call: TRBV11-2
d_call: TRBD1
clone_size: .
j_call: TRBJ1-1
cdr3_aa: CASSLSEGAYTEAFF
cdr3_nt: TGTGCCAGCAGCTTAAGTGAGGGGGCGTACACTGAAGCTTTCTTT

v_call: TRBV12-3/TRBV12-4
d_call: .
clone_size: few
j_call: TRBJ1-5
cdr3_aa: CASSLETNSPQHF
cdr3_nt: TGTGCCAGCAGTTTAGAAACTAACTCGCCCCAGCATTTT

v_call: TRBV7-8
d_call: .
clone_size: many
j_call: TRBJ1-1
cdr3_aa: CASSALANTEAFF
cdr3_nt: TGTGCCAGCAGCGCCCTTGCGAACACTGAAGCTTTCTTT

v_call: TRBV4-1
d_call: .
clone_size: .
j_call: TRBJ1-2
cdr3_aa: CASSQDLSPGDYTF
cdr3_nt: TGCGCCAGCAGCCAAGATTTGTCCCCAGGTGACTACACCTTC

v_call: TRBV20-1
d_call: .
clone_size: .
j_call: TRBJ2-7
cdr3_aa: CSARGVCGVCYEQYF
cdr3_nt: TGCAGTGCTAGAGGAGTGTGCGGGGTGTGCTACGAGCAGTACTTC

v_call: TRBV7-8
d_call: .
clone_size: .
j_call: TRBJ1-4
cdr3_aa: CASSLFRQAGNEKLFF
cdr3_nt: TGTGCCAGCAGCTTATTCAGACAGGCTGGTAATGAAAAACTGTTTTTT

v_call: TRBV6-2/TRBV6-3
d_call: TRBD1
clone_size: few
j_call: TRBJ2-7
cdr3_aa: CASSYSPGADRAYEQYF
cdr3_nt: TGTGCCAGCAGTTATTCCCCAGGGGCGGACAGGGCCTACGAGCAGTACTTC

v_call: TRBV4-1
d_call: .
clone_size: few
j_call: TRBJ2-5
cdr3_aa: CASSQPGRFQETQYF
cdr3_nt: TGCGCCAGCAGCCAGCCGGGACGGTTTCAAGAGACCCAGTACTTC

v_call: TRBV7-8
d_call: TRBD1
clone_size: many
j_call: TRBJ2-1
cdr3_aa: CASSPWTGKTEQFF
cdr3_nt: TGTGCCAGCAGCCCCTGGACAGGGAAAACTGAGCAGTTCTTC

v_call: TRBV6-5
d_call: TRBD2
clone_size: .
j_call: TRBJ2-1
cdr3_aa: CASSYSASGSYNEQFF
cdr3_nt: TGTGCCAGCAGTTACTCGGCTAGCGGGTCCTACAATGAGCAGTTCTTC

v_call: TRBV6-5
d_call: TRBD2
clone_size: .
j_call: TRBJ2-5
cdr3_aa: CASSYFGTSGGFRVLQTQYF
cdr3_nt: TGTGCCAGCAGTTACTTCGGGACTAGCGGGGGTTTCAGGGTTCTACAGACCCAGTACTTC

v_call: TRBV7-4
d_call: .
clone_size: .
j_call: TRBJ1-2
cdr3_aa: CASSLGLGFAYGYTF
cdr3_nt: TGTGCCAGCAGCTTAGGACTGGGTTTCGCCTATGGCTACACCTTC

v_call: TRBV7-6
d_call: .
clone_size: many
j_call: TRBJ2-1
cdr3_aa: CASSSPPGGPINEQFF
cdr3_nt: TGTGCCAGCAGCTCCCCCCCGGGGGGCCCCATCAATGAGCAGTTCTTC

v_call: TRBV6-2/TRBV6-3
d_call: TRBD1
clone_size: .
j_call: TRBJ2-5
cdr3_aa: CASSWDRGRTTVVTQETQYF
cdr3_nt: TGTGCCAGCAGTTGGGACAGGGGGCGAACTACGGTGGTAACCCAAGAGACCCAGTACTTC

v_call: TRBV5-5
d_call: TRBD2
clone_size: .
j_call: TRBJ2-1
cdr3_aa: CASSFRLAGTLDEQFF
cdr3_nt: TGTGCCAGCAGCTTTAGATTAGCGGGGACGTTGGATGAGCAGTTCTTC

v_call: TRBV7-2
d_call: .
clone_size: .
j_call: TRBJ1-1
cdr3_aa: CASTPLGTEAFF
cdr3_nt: TGTGCCAGCACCCCGTTAGGAACAGAAGCTTTCTTT

v_call: TRBV19
d_call: TRBD1
clone_size: .
j_call: TRBJ2-1
cdr3_aa: CASSISRGRGNEQFF
cdr3_nt: TGTGCCAGTAGTATATCCAGGGGGCGCGGTAATGAGCAGTTCTTC

v_call: TRBV29-1
d_call: .
clone_size: .
j_call: TRBJ1-2
cdr3_aa: CSAEGREGYTF
cdr3_nt: TGCAGCGCCGAGGGTAGGGAGGGCTACACCTTC

v_call: TRBV12-3/TRBV12-4
d_call: TRBD1
clone_size: .
j_call: TRBJ2-1
cdr3_aa: CASSTRDRGGDEQFF
cdr3_nt: TGTGCCAGCAGCACCCGGGACAGGGGCGGCGATGAGCAGTTCTTC

v_call: TRBV4-1
d_call: .
clone_size: .
j_call: TRBJ1-1
cdr3_aa: CASSRSTGPTTEAFF
cdr3_nt: TGCGCCAGCAGCCGATCCACTGGGCCGACCACTGAAGCTTTCTTT

v_call: TRBV7-2
d_call: TRBD1
clone_size: many
j_call: TRBJ1-5
cdr3_aa: CASSSWGTGHQPQHF
cdr3_nt: TGTGCCAGCAGCTCATGGGGGACAGGCCATCAGCCCCAGCATTTT

v_call: TRBV4-1
d_call: .
clone_size: once
j_call: TRBJ2-5
cdr3_aa: CASSQPGTGETQYF
cdr3_nt: TGCGCCAGCAGCCAACCGGGGACGGGGGAGACCCAGTACTTC

v_call: TRBV12-3/TRBV12-4
d_call: TRBD2
clone_size: many
j_call: TRBJ2-1
cdr3_aa: CASTPSGGYSYNEQFF
cdr3_nt: TGTGCCAGCACCCCTAGCGGGGGGTACTCCTACAATGAGCAGTTCTTC

v_call: TRBV24-1
d_call: .
clone_size: .
j_call: TRBJ2-1
cdr3_aa: CATSEQGSYNEQFF
cdr3_nt: TGTGCCACCAGTGAACAAGGCTCCTACAATGAGCAGTTCTTC

v_call: TRBV4-3
d_call: TRBD2
clone_size: .
j_call: TRBJ2-3
cdr3_aa: CASSQDLAGASTDTQYF
cdr3_nt: TGCGCCAGCAGCCAAGACCTAGCGGGGGCCAGCACAGATACGCAGTATTTT

v_call: TRBV12-3/TRBV12-4
d_call: .
clone_size: many
j_call: TRBJ2-1
cdr3_aa: CASSSRTGGDEQFF
cdr3_nt: TGTGCCAGCAGTTCCCGGACCGGAGGGGATGAGCAGTTCTTC

v_call: TRBV25-1
d_call: TRBD1
clone_size: .
j_call: TRBJ2-3
cdr3_aa: CASSVGQGWTDTQYF
cdr3_nt: TGTGCCAGCAGTGTTGGACAGGGGTGGACAGATACGCAGTATTTT

v_call: TRBV5-1
d_call: .
clone_size: few
j_call: TRBJ2-1
cdr3_aa: CASSLDEGYNEQFF
cdr3_nt: TGCGCCAGCAGCTTGGATGAGGGATACAATGAGCAGTTCTTC

v_call: TRBV12-5
d_call: .
clone_size: many
j_call: TRBJ2-7
cdr3_aa: CASSMSSYEQYF
cdr3_nt: TGTGCTAGTTCCATGAGCTCCTACGAGCAGTACTTC

v_call: TRBV11-2
d_call: TRBD2
clone_size: .
j_call: TRBJ2-1
cdr3_aa: CASSFTSGGDLDEQFF
cdr3_nt: TGTGCCAGCAGCTTCACTAGCGGGGGGGACTTGGATGAGCAGTTCTTC

v_call: TRBV7-9
d_call: .
clone_size: few
j_call: TRBJ2-3
cdr3_aa: CASSPQGGGTDTQYF
cdr3_nt: TGTGCCAGCAGCCCCCAAGGCGGGGGCACAGATACGCAGTATTTT